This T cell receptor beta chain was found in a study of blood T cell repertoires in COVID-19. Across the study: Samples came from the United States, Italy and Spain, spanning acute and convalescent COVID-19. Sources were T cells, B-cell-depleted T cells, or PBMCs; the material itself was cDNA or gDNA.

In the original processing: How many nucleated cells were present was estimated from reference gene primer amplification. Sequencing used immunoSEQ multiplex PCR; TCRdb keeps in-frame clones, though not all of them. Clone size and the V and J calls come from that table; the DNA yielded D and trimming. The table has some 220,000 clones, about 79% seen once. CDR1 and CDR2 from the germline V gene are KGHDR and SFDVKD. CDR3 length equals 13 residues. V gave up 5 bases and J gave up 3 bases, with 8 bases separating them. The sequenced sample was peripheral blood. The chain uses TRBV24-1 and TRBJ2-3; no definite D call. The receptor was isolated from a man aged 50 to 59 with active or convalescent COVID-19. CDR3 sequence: CATSVPRTDTQYF. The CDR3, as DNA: TGTGCCACCAGTGTGCCTAGAACAGATACGCAGTATTTT.